These 4 T cell receptor beta chains were sequenced from one sample in a study of T cell repertoires in aging, cancer and after chemotherapy. TRB rearrangements spanning V, D and J were amplified using mixed TRB-A/B primers. Each CDR3 protein is one row after TCRdb ran MiXCR on the multiplex PCR reads. This sample has fewer than 4,500 distinct CDR3 sequences, with about 30% found just once. The template was genomic DNA from peripheral blood, not RNA. The material sequenced was blood. These receptors originate from a human donor with a solid tumor.

The rearrangement links TRBV5-6 to TRBJ2-7, with D perhaps matching TRBD1 (6 bases). The CDR3 contains 14 residues. Germline values: CDR1 SGHDT, CDR2 YYEEEE. The germline V and J ends were trimmed by 4 bases and 6 bases, with 17 bases remaining between them. CDR3: CASSQLGTGFEQYF. The CDR3 nucleotides read TGTGCCAGCAGCCAACTAGGAACAGGGTTCGAGCAGTACTTC.

As regards this clonotype: Sequence at one end of the junction differs from germline and may be a read error. The chain carries TRBV6-6 and TRBJ2-3; D may be TRBD1 or TRBD2 (5 bases each). CDR1 is MNHNY and CDR2 is SVGAGI in the germline V gene (reference sequence). The CDR3 has 14 amino acids. The CDR3 sequence: CASYKRTSTNTQYF. The DNA of the CDR3 is TGTGCCAGCTACAAGCGGACAAGCACAAATACGCAGTATTTT.

The chain recombines TRBV11-2 with TRBJ2-7; the D gene is possibly TRBD1 (5 bases). V dropped 4 bases and J dropped 4 bases, with 8 bases sitting between them. The CDR3 spans 12 residues. Per the germline V gene, CDR1 is SGHAT and CDR2 is FQNNGV. The CDR3 loop is CASSSGLYEQYF. In nucleotides, the CDR3 is TGTGCCAGCAGCTCAGGGTTATACGAGCAGTACTTC.

The V and J genes are TRBV5-4 and TRBJ1-4; 7 bases match TRBD1. The germline V gene has CDR1 SGHNT and CDR2 YYREEE (reference sequence). J lost 4 bases, V lost 4 bases, and 4 bases had no gene match. This CDR3 spans 14 amino acids. As DNA, the CDR3 is TGTGCCAGCAGCCCAGGGGGAGGTAATGAAAAACTGTTTTTT. Its protein is CASSPGGGNEKLFF.